Below, 11 T cell receptor beta chains from the same sample are listed, as sequenced in a study of shared clonotypes between healthy human individuals. Only in-frame clones appear in the TCRdb table, and some are missing; sequencing was by immunoSEQ multiplex PCR. The table has over 2 million clones, around 90% seen once; the top ten hold 0.37%. The sample consisted of naive CD4+ T cells from PBMCs. Subset reported: CD45RA+ positively selected. Receptors originate from a man between 18 and 35 years old in good health. Some clones in this sample may be carry-over from other donors' samples.

This clone has just one count. The genes are TRBV5-4 and TRBJ1-2; perhaps TRBD1 as D (5 bases). V lost 2 bases to trimming and J lost 4 bases, with 15 bases between them. The germline gives CDR1 SGHNT, CDR2 YYREEE (reference sequence). CDR3 length: 15 amino acids. The CDR3 protein is CASSLEPGWSYGYTF. The CDR3 DNA follows: TGTGCCAGCAGCTTAGAACCAGGGTGGTCCTATGGCTACACCTTC. Filled out from reference TRBV5-4 and TRBJ1-2, the complete variable domain reads ETGVTQSPTHLIKTRGQQVTLRCSSQSGHNTVSWYQQALGQGPQFIFQYYREEENGRGNFPPRFSGLQFPNYSSELNVNALELDDSALYLCASSLEPGWSYGYTFGSGTRLTVV.

The genes are TRBV10-1 and TRBJ2-7; 7 nucleotides match TRBD2. The junction had 6 bases not matched to a gene; V was cut back by 2 bases and J by 2 bases. CDR3 length: 15 residues. Germline lookup yields CDR1 WNHNN and CDR2 SYGVQD (reference sequence). As DNA, the CDR3 is TGCGCCAGCAGTGAGGGCTACGCGGGAGCCTACGAGCAGTACTTC. Translation gives CASSEGYAGAYEQYF.

The chain employs TRBV28 and TRBJ1-2; D is possibly TRBD1 (5 bases). Trimming removed 8 bases at V and 6 bases at J, with 13 bases between. This CDR3 is 12 amino acids long. Germline-derived CDR1 and CDR2 are MDHEN and SYDVKM. The CDR3 nucleotides are TGTGCCAGCCGCCCGGGACCTAATGGCTACACCTTC. Translation gives CASRPGPNGYTF.

This clone has a handful of counts. Other DNA variants within this sample encode the same CDR3. The rearrangement joins TRBV28 to TRBJ1-1; D call uncertain. This CDR3 has 13 residues. Germline values: CDR1 MDHEN, CDR2 SYDVKM. The germline V and J ends were trimmed by 4 bases and 0 bases, with 6 bases remaining between them. CDR3 amino acids: CASSSGMNTEAFF. CDR3 nucleotide sequence: TGTGCCAGCAGTTCTGGAATGAACACTGAAGCTTTCTTT.

This chain joins TRBV6-5 and TRBJ2-7; 8 bases fit TRBD2. The CDR3 extends over 16 amino acids. V was clipped by 2 bases and J by 3 bases; unmatched bases: 9. Germline V gene data show CDR1 as MNHEY and CDR2 as SVGAGI. Here the CDR3 reads CASSYTGLADNYEQYF. The CDR3 bases are TGTGCCAGCAGTTACACCGGACTAGCAGATAACTACGAGCAGTACTTC.

The rearrangement joins TRBV11-2 to TRBJ1-5, with D unclear. CDR1 is SGHAT and CDR2 is FQNNGV in the germline V gene. Trimming took off 0 bases at V and 7 bases at J, with 7 bases between the two ends. The CDR3 runs 13 residues. The CDR3 DNA sequence: TGTGCCAGCAGCTTAGAGAGCTGGCAGCCCCAGCATTTT. The encoded protein is CASSLESWQPQHF.

This sequence joins TRBV7-7 and TRBJ2-1; 9 nucleotides align to TRBD2. Germline V lookup: CDR1 SSHAT, CDR2 FNYEAQ (reference sequence). CDR3 length: 13 amino acids. With V trimmed by 5 bases and J by 10 bases, 6 bases remained unmatched. The CDR3 sequence is CASSRNSGSEQFF. In DNA, the CDR3 is TGTGCCAGCAGCCGTAATAGCGGGAGCGAGCAGTTCTTC.

This clone was detected once. The chain combines TRBV13 with TRBJ2-1, with 7 bases aligning to TRBD2. V gave up 5 bases and J gave up 3 bases; unmatched junction bases: 25. In germline, CDR1 is PRHDT, CDR2 FYEKMQ (reference sequence). The CDR3 sequence is 21 residues long. CDR3 nucleotides: TGTGCCAGCAGCGTGGGATTCTGGTCTAGCGGATATACCTCAAACTACAATGAGCAGTTCTTC. This gives the protein CASSVGFWSSGYTSNYNEQFF.

This chain uses TRBV6-1 with TRBJ2-3; D may match TRBD1 or TRBD2 (5 bases each). The germline gives CDR1 MNHNS, CDR2 SASEGT. The CDR3 runs 14 residues. Trimming removed 5 bases from V and 0 bases from J, with 9 bases in between. CDR3 protein: CASSRRDSTDTQYF. The CDR3 DNA reads TGTGCCAGCAGTCGCCGGGACAGCACAGATACGCAGTATTTT.

The chain combines TRBV5-1 with TRBJ2-3, with TRBD2 identical over 13 bases. Trimming at V came to 4 bases and at J to 6 bases, leaving 8 bases not matched to a gene. The germline V gene encodes CDR1 SGHRS and CDR2 YFSETQ. CDR3 length equals 16 residues. CDR3 bases: TGCGCCAGCAGCCCCGGACTAGCGGGAGCGGTCGATACGCAGTATTTT. It specifies CASSPGLAGAVDTQYF.

This clone was recorded only once. V usage is TRBV19 and J usage is TRBJ1-4, with D perhaps TRBD1 (6 bases). Per germline, CDR1 LNHDA and CDR2 SQIVND (reference sequence). The CDR3 consists of 15 residues. Deletions cut 3 bases from V and 6 bases from J, with 14 bases between. CDR3 loop: CASSIIGRGDEKLFF. In DNA, the CDR3 is TGTGCCAGTAGTATTATTGGCAGGGGAGATGAAAAACTGTTTTTT.